This TCR beta chain is drawn from a study of T cell repertoires in cytomegalovirus infection. Whole-study context: Public TCR beta signatures marked donors with CMV infection and the matching HLA. Study results and limitations: HLA-C-restricted CMV-specific TCR beta clonotypes were dominant in the ex vivo response. Summed frequency of shared TCR beta families picked out CMV carriers who also had the relevant HLA.

MiXCR, run by TCRdb on the reads, gives a single entry per CDR3 protein. Counted here are approximately 180,000 distinct CDR3 sequences, roughly a fifth occurring once; the ten biggest clones make up 2.5% to 3%. The V and J ends lost 6 bases and 0 bases respectively, with 9 bases between them. CDR1 and CDR2 from the germline V gene are MDHEN and SYDVKM. The CDR3 is 14 amino acids. For this clonotype: Antigen: not known.

The sample was PBMCs. The origin of this receptor is a human donor in good health (CMV status not recorded). Some clones in this sample may be carry-over from other donors' samples. The chain uses TRBV28 and TRBJ1-5; D is ambiguous. The CDR3 is CASRESYSNQPQHF. CDR3 DNA: TGTGCCAGCAGGGAGAGTTATAGCAATCAGCCCCAGCATTTT. Together with reference TRBV28 and TRBJ1-5, the CDR3 gives the full variable domain: DVKVTQSSRYLVKRTGEKVFLECVQDMDHENMFWYRQDPGLGLRLIYFSYDVKMKEKGDIPEGYSVSREKKERFSLILESASTNQTSMYLCASRESYSNQPQHFGDGTRLSIL.